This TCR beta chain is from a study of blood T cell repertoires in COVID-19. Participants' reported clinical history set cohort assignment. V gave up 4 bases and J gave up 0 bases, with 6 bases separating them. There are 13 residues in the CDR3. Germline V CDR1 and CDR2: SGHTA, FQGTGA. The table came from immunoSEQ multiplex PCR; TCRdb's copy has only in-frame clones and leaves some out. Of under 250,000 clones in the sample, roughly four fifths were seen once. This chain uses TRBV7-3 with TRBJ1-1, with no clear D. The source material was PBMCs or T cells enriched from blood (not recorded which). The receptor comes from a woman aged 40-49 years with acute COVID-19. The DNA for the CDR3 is TGTGCCAGCAGCTATGGAGTGAACACTGAAGCTTTCTTT. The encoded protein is CASSYGVNTEAFF.